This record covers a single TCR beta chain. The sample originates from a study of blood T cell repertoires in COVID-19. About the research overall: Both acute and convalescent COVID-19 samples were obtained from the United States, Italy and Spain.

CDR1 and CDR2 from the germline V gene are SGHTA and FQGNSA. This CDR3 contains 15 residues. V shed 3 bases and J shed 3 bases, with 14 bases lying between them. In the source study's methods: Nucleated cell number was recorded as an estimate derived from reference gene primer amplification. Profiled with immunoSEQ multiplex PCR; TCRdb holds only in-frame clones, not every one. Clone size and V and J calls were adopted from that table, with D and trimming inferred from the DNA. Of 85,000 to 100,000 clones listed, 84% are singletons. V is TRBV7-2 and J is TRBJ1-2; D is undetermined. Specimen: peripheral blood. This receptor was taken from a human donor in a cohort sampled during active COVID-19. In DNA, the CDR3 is TGTGCCAGCAGCTTTGGTGGCCTTGGAGACTATGGCTACACCTTC. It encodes CASSFGGLGDYGYTF. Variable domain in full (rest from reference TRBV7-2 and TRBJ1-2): GAGVSQSPSNKVTEKGKDVELRCDPISGHTALYWYRQSLGQGLEFLIYFQGNSAPDKSGLPSDRFSAERTGGSVSTLTIQRTQQEDSAVYLCASSFGGLGDYGYTFGSGTRLTVV.